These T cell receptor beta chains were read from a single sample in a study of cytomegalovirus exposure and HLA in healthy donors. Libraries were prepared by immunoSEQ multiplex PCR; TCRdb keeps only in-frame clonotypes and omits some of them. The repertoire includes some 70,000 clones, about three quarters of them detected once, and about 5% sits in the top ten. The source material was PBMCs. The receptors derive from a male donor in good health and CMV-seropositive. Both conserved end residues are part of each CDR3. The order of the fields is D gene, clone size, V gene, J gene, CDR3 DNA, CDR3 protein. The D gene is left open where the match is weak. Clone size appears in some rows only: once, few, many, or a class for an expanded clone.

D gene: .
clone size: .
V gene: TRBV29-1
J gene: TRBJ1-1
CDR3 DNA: TGCAGCGTTGAAGGGGAGATGAACACTGAAGCTTTCTTT
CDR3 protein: CSVEGEMNTEAFF

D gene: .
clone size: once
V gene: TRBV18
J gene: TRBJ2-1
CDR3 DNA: TGTGCCAGCTCACCATCCACAGGGTTCAATGAGCAGTTCTTC
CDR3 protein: CASSPSTGFNEQFF

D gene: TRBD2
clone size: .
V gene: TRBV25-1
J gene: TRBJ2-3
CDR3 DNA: TGTGCCAGCAGTCGGTCAGCCGGACTAGCGGGGGCTACAGATACGCAGTATTTT
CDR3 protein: CASSRSAGLAGATDTQYF

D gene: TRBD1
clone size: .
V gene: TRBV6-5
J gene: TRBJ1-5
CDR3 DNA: TGTGCCAGCAGTTACGACAGGGGACGGGAGCAGCCCCAGCATTTT
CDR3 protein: CASSYDRGREQPQHF

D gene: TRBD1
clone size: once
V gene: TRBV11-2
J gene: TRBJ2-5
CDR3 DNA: TGTGCCAGCAGCCAGGGGGTATGGGGCTTCCGGGGGACCCAGTACTTC
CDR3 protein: CASSQGVWGFRGTQYF

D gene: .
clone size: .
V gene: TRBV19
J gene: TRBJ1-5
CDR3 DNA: TGTGCCAGTAGTCTACGTAATCAGCCCCAGCATTTT
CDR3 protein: CASSLRNQPQHF

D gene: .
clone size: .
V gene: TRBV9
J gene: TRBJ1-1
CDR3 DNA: TGTGCCAGCAGCGTAGAGGGGTTTGAAGCTTTCTTT
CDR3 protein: CASSVEGFEAFF

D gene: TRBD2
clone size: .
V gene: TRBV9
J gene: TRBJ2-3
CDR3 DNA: TGTGCCAGCAGCGCGAACCAGCGGGGGCGCACAGATACGCAGTATTTT
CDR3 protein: CASSANQRGRTDTQYF

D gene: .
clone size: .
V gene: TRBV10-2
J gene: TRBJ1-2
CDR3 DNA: TGCGCCAGCAGTGTTGGGGGGGGTCGGGGCTATGGCTACACCTTC
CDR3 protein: CASSVGGGRGYGYTF

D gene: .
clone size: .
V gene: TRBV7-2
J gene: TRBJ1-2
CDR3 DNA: TGTGCCAGCAGCTTAGTTGGCAGGGGTGGGGTGTCATACTATGGCTACACCTTC
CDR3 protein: CASSLVGRGGVSYYGYTF

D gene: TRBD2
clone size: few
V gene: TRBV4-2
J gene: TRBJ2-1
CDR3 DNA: TGTGCCAGCAGCCAAGGTCTAGCGGGGGGAAATGAGCAGTTCTTC
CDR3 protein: CASSQGLAGGNEQFF

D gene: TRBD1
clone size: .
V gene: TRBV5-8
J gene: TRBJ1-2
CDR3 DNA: TGTGCCAGCAGCTTGAACAGGGGGTATGGCTACACCTTC
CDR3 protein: CASSLNRGYGYTF

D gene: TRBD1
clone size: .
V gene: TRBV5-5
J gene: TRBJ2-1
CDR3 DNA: TGTGCCAGCAGCTTGAGGACTACAGGGGGTTTGGGTAATGAGCAGTTCTTC
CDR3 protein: CASSLRTTGGLGNEQFF

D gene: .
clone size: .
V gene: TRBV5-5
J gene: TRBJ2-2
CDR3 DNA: TGTGCCAGCAGCTTGGTACTCGACACCGGGGAGCTGTTTTTT
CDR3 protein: CASSLVLDTGELFF

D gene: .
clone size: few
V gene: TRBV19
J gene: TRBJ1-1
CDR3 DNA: TGTGCCAGTAGTAAAACACGGAACACTGAAGCTTTCTTT
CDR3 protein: CASSKTRNTEAFF

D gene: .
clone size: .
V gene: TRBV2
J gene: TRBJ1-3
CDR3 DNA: TGTGCCAGCAGTGAAGGAGCCCTCTCTGGAAACACCATATATTTT
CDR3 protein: CASSEGALSGNTIYF

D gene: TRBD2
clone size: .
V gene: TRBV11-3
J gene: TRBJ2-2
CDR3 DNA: TGTGCCAGCAGCTTCGGGGGGAGCGGCGGGGAGCTGTTTTTT
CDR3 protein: CASSFGGSGGELFF

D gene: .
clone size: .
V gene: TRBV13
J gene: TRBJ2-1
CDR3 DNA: TGTGCCAGCAGCTCAGCGGAGGACAGTCCTTACAATGAGCAGTTCTTC
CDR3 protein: CASSSAEDSPYNEQFF

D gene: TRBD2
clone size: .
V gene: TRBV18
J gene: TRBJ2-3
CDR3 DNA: TGTGCCAGCTCACCGGGACTAGCGGGGGCCACAGATACGCAGTATTTT
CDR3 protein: CASSPGLAGATDTQYF

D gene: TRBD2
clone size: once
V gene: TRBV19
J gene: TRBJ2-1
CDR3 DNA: TGTGCCAGTAGTATTTTGCGGGGGGTCTACAATGAGCAGTTCTTC
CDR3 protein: CASSILRGVYNEQFF

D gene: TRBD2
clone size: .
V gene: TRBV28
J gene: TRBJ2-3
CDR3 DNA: TGTGCCAGCACCCTTAGCGGGGTGGATCCCACAGATACGCAGTATTTT
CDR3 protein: CASTLSGVDPTDTQYF

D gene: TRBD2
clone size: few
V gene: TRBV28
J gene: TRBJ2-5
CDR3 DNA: TGTGCCAGCAGGTCCTTAGCGGGACAAGAGACCCAGTACTTC
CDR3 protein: CASRSLAGQETQYF

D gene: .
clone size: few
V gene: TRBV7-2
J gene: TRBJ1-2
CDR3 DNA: TGTGCCAGCAGCTTAGCAGCTTCTCCCTATGGCTACACCTTC
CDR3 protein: CASSLAASPYGYTF

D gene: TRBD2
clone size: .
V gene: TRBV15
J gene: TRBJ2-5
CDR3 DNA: TGTGCCACCAGCAGGACTAGCGGGGGGCCTACCTTTCAAGAGACCCAGTACTTC
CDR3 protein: CATSRTSGGPTFQETQYF

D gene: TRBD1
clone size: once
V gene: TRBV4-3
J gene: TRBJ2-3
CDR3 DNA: TGCGCCAGCAGCCAAGAGGGACCCGGACAGGGCACAGATACGCAGTATTTT
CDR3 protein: CASSQEGPGQGTDTQYF

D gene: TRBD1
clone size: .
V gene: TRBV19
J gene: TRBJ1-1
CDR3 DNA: TGTGCCAGTAGTACCTTTAAGACAGGGTATTCCACTGAAGCTTTCTTT
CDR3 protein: CASSTFKTGYSTEAFF

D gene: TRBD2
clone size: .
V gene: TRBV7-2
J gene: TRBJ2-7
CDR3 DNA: TGTGCCAGCAGTCGTTCGGCGGGGGGGCTCTCCTACGAGCAGTACTTC
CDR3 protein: CASSRSAGGLSYEQYF

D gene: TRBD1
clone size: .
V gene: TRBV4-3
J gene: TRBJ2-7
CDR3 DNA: TGCGCCAGCAGCCAAGCCCAGACAGGGGGCTACGAGCAGTACTTC
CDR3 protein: CASSQAQTGGYEQYF

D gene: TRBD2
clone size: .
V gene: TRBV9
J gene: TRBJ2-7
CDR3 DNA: TGTGCCAGCAGCGCCTTCCGGACTAGCGGAGCCTACGAGCAGTACTTC
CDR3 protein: CASSAFRTSGAYEQYF

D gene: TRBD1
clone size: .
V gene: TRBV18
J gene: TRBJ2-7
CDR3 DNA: TGTGCCAGCTCGCCGGGGGACAGGGGCTCCTACGAGCAGTACTTC
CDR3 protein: CASSPGDRGSYEQYF

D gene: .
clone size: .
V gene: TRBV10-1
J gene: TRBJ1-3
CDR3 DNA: TGCGCCAGAAAATGGGCGGGACCCCCGGGAAACACCATATATTTT
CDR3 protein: CARKWAGPPGNTIYF

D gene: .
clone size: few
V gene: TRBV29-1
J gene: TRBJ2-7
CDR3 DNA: TGCAGCGTCCGAGGACTGAGCTACGAGCAGTACTTC
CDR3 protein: CSVRGLSYEQYF

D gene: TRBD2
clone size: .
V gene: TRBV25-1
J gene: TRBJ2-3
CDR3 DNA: TGTGCCAGCAGTGAGGGGGGGTCCGTCGGAGATACGCAGTATTTT
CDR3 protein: CASSEGGSVGDTQYF

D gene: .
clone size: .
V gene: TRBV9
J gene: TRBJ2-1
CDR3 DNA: TGCGCCAGCAGCGTAGCCGAGGGAATGTTGGATGAGCAGTTCTTC
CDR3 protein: CASSVAEGMLDEQFF

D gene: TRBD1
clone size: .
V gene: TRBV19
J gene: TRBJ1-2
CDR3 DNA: TGTGCCAGTATTGACAGGGGGCGCGTTGGTGGCTACACCTTC
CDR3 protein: CASIDRGRVGGYTF

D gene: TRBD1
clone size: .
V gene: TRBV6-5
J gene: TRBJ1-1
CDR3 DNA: TGTGCCAGCAGTTACCCAGGGACAGGCACTGAAGCTTTCTTT
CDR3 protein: CASSYPGTGTEAFF

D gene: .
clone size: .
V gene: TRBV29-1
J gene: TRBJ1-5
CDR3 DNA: TGCAGCGCAAGTTTGCGGGGCAATCAGCCCCAGCATTTT
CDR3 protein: CSASLRGNQPQHF

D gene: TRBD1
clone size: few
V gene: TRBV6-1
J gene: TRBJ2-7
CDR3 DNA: TGTGCCAGCAGGAGCCCCGGGACAGGCTCCTACGAGCAGTACTTC
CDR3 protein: CASRSPGTGSYEQYF

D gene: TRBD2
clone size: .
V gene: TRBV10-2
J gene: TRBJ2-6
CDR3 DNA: TGCGCCAGCAAAGGTAGCGGGGGACGCCTGGTGGGGGCCAACGTCCTGACTTTC
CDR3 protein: CASKGSGGRLVGANVLTF

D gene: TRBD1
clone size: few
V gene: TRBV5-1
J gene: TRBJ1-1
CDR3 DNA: TGCGCCAGCAGCTTGGCCACAGGGGGGATGAACACTGAAGCTTTCTTT
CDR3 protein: CASSLATGGMNTEAFF

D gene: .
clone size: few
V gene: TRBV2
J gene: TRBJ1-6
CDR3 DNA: TGTGCCAGCATCGAGGAAACAGGGTATAATTCACCCCTCCACTTT
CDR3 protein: CASIEETGYNSPLHF

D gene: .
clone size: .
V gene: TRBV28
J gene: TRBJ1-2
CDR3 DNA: TGTGCCAGCAGTTCCCGTTTTTATGGCTACACCTTC
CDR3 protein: CASSSRFYGYTF

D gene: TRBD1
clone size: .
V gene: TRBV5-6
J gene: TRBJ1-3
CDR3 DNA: TGTGCCAGCAGCTTGGGTGGACAGGCCGTTTCTGGAAACACCATATATTTT
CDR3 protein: CASSLGGQAVSGNTIYF

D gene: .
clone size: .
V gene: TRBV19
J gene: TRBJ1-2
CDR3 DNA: TGTGCCAGTAGTCCGACCGGCCTCGCGGGCGTTGGCTACACCTTC
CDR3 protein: CASSPTGLAGVGYTF

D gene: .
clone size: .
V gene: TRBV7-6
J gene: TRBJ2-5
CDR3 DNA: TGTGCCAGCATCCCTTCAACGAGGGCCGAAGAGACCCAGTACTTC
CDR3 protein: CASIPSTRAEETQYF

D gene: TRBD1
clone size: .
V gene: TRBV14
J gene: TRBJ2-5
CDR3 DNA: TGTGCCAGCAGCCAATCGACAGGGAGATTTAGGGAGACCCAGTACTTC
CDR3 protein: CASSQSTGRFRETQYF